A single sample is the source of the 9 T cell receptor beta chains below, sequenced in a study of graft-versus-host responses after intestinal transplantation. These receptors are not linked to any known antigen. The method was immunoSEQ multiplex PCR; TCRdb's version includes in-frame clones alone and lacks a portion of them. The sample has about 130,000 clones; about 90% are singletons. The sample in question was unstimulated CD4+ T cells sorted from spleen or lymph node cells, obtained before intestinal transplant. These receptor sequences come from a human donor who received an intestinal transplant.

V is TRBV7-8 and J is TRBJ2-1, with 9 bases matching TRBD2. Germline trimming cut 1 base from V and 8 bases from J; bases unmatched to any gene: 18. Per germline, CDR1 SGHVS and CDR2 FQNEAQ. CDR3 size: 19 residues. The CDR3 loop reads CASSLVSLAGPPRFDEQFF. The CDR3 bases are TGTGCCAGCAGCTTAGTTTCTCTAGCGGGACCCCCCCGTTTCGATGAGCAGTTCTTC.

The chain is built from TRBV5-6 and TRBJ2-7; D not resolved. V was pared by 4 bases and J by 3 bases, with 14 bases between. There are 14 residues in the CDR3. CDR1 and CDR2 (germline): SGHDT, YYEEEE. CDR3 in amino acids: CASSRRRIFYEQYF. As DNA, the CDR3 is TGTGCCAGCAGCCGTCGACGGATCTTCTACGAGCAGTACTTC.

As for this clone: One end of the junction does not line up with germline, which may come from a read error. Other DNA sequences in this specimen translate into the identical CDR3. The CDR3 loop reads CASSPGLSETQYF. CDR3 in DNA: TGTGCCAGCAGCCCTGGACTATCAGAGACCCAATACTTC. The V call is TRBV7-8, the J call TRBJ2-5; maybe TRBD2 (6 bases). In germline, CDR1 is SGHVS, CDR2 FQNEAQ. The CDR3 sequence is 13 residues long.

The CDR3 spells CASSLAWAGENEQYF. The CDR3 DNA reads as TGCGCCAGCAGCTTGGCCTGGGCGGGAGAAAACGAGCAGTACTTC. The V and J genes are TRBV5-1 and TRBJ2-7, with 7 bases identical to TRBD2. With V trimmed by 0 bases and J by 5 bases, 8 bases remained unmatched. Looked up from germline, CDR1 is SGHRS and CDR2 is YFSETQ. The CDR3 contains 15 residues.

This clone was counted once. The rearrangement uses TRBV5-1 and TRBJ2-1; unclear D gene. Germline CDR1 and CDR2: SGHRS and YFSETQ. The V end was cut by 1 base, the J end by 1 base, with 15 bases between. The CDR3 runs to 17 residues. As DNA, the CDR3 is TGCGCCAGCAGCTTGATCTTCGGCGGCCGATCCTACAATGAGCAGTTCTTC. Its protein product is CASSLIFGGRSYNEQFF.

The chain links TRBV14 to TRBJ1-2; D possibly corresponds to TRBD1 (6 bases). This CDR3 region has 14 residues. The germline V gene encodes CDR1 SGHDN and CDR2 FVKESK. V lost 5 bases and J 4 bases, leaving 14 bases between the germline ends. The CDR3 DNA sequence: TGTGCCAGCAGCGTTTGGGGGGCTGGCTATGGCTACACCTTC. Amino acids: CASSVWGAGYGYTF.

V gene TRBV18 combines with J gene TRBJ1-4; 10 bases match TRBD1. The CDR3 length is 14 residues. The V gene's germline CDR1 is KGHSH and CDR2 LQKENI. The J segment lost 8 bases and the V segment lost 4 bases, leaving 4 bases of the junction unmatched. CDR3 region: CASSRGQGLEKLFF. The CDR3 DNA is TGTGCCAGCTCACGGGGACAGGGGCTCGAAAAACTGTTTTTT.

The chain joins TRBV7-9 to TRBJ2-7; tentatively, D is TRBD1 (6 bases). The length of the CDR3 is 14 residues. V gave up 6 bases and J gave up 2 bases, with 14 bases separating them. Germline lookup yields CDR1 SEHNR and CDR2 FQNEAQ (reference sequence). The CDR3 DNA reads TGTGCCAGCAGACCAACCGGGACACCCTACGAGCAGTACTTC. It specifies CASRPTGTPYEQYF. The full variable domain, with the rest looked up from reference TRBV7-9 and TRBJ2-7, is DTGVSQNPRHKITKRGQNVTFRCDPISEHNRLYWYRQTLGQGPEFLTYFQNEAQLEKSRLLSDRFSAERPKGSFSTLEIQRTEQGDSAMYLCASRPTGTPYEQYFGPGTRLTVT.

This clone was picked up one time. J is TRBJ2-3 and V is TRBV28; no firm D call. The CDR3 sequence is 16 residues long. Trimming stripped 3 bases from V and 0 bases from J, with 13 bases between. Germline loops: CDR1 MDHEN, CDR2 SYDVKM. DNA for the CDR3: TGTGCCAGCAGTTTGGCGGATAGGGTTAGCACAGATACGCAGTATTTT. This encodes CASSLADRVSTDTQYF.